This T cell receptor beta chain was identified during a study of post-analysis software for immune sequencing data. In the study overall: Both relapsing-remitting and secondary progressive multiple sclerosis featured among the disease courses, as did progressive-relapsing multiple sclerosis.

This clonotype was recorded a few times. Its antigen is still unknown. Findings and caveats of the study: Normalized Chao1 diversity was significantly reduced in patients versus controls. Patients showed TRBV5-6, TRBV5-1 and TRBV20-1 among about five TRBV segments more frequent than in controls. Same-batch preparations were strongly co-clustered by F measure.

cDNA libraries for TCR beta contained unique molecular identifiers. Starting from roughly 1.1 to 9.2 million T cells, the study yielded approximately 500,000 cDNA molecules. TCRdb used MiXCR to reprocess the PCR reads, holding one entry per CDR3 protein. Here the sample spans under 900,000 distinct CDR3 sequences, approximately 50% being singletons. CDR1 and CDR2 from the germline V gene are SQVTM and ANQGSEA. This CDR3 comprises 11 residues. Trimming stripped 4 bases from V and 5 bases from J, with 6 bases between. This sequence originates from a girl aged 5-17 years with multiple sclerosis. Sequencing input: blood. The V gene is TRBV29-1, the J gene TRBJ1-5, with D uncertain. CDR3 DNA sequence: TGCAGCGTTGGGGATGATCAGCCCCAGCATTTT. It yields the protein CSVGDDQPQHF.